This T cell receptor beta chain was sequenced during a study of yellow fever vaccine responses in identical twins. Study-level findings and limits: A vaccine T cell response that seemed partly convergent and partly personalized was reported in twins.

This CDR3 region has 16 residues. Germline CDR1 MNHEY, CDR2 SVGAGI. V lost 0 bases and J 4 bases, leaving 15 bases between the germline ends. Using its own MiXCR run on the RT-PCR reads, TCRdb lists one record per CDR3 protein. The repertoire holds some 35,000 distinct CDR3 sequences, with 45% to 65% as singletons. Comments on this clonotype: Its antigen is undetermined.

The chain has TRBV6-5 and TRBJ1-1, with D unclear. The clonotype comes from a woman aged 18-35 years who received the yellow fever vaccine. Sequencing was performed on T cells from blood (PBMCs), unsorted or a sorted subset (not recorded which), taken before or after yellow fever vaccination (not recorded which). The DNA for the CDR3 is TGTGCCAGCAGTTACTCGACGCACGGGGAGGGCACTGAAGCTTTCTTT. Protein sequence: CASSYSTHGEGTEAFF.